This T cell receptor beta chain was recovered during a study of patients and donors after allogeneic stem cell transplantation. MiXCR, applied by TCRdb to the RT-PCR reads, yields one record per CDR3 protein. There are over 130,000 distinct CDR3 sequences in the sample; about 40% occur only once, and about 50% lies in the top ten. This TCR was recovered from a human donor who was either an allogeneic HSCT recipient or a stem cell or donor lymphocyte infusion donor (not recorded which). It is not recorded whose cells these are; they may come from a transplant donor. Sequencing was carried out using blood, either unsorted or a sorted T cell fraction (not recorded which).

The CDR3 DNA is TGTGCCAGCAGCTTGGAGGGGCAGCGCAATCAGCCCCAGCATTTT. This translates into CASSLEGQRNQPQHF. V is TRBV5-5 and J is TRBJ1-5; D possibly corresponds to TRBD1 (5 bases). CDR3 size: 15 residues. V lost 0 bases, J lost 2 bases, and 9 bases lay in between. Germline-derived CDR1 and CDR2 are SGHKS and YYEKEE (reference sequence). Filled out from reference TRBV5-5 and TRBJ1-5, the complete variable domain reads DAGVTQSPTHLIKTRGQQVTLRCSPISGHKSVSWYQQVLGQGPQFIFQYYEKEERGRGNFPDRFSARQFPNYSSELNVNALLLGDSALYLCASSLEGQRNQPQHFGDGTRLSIL.